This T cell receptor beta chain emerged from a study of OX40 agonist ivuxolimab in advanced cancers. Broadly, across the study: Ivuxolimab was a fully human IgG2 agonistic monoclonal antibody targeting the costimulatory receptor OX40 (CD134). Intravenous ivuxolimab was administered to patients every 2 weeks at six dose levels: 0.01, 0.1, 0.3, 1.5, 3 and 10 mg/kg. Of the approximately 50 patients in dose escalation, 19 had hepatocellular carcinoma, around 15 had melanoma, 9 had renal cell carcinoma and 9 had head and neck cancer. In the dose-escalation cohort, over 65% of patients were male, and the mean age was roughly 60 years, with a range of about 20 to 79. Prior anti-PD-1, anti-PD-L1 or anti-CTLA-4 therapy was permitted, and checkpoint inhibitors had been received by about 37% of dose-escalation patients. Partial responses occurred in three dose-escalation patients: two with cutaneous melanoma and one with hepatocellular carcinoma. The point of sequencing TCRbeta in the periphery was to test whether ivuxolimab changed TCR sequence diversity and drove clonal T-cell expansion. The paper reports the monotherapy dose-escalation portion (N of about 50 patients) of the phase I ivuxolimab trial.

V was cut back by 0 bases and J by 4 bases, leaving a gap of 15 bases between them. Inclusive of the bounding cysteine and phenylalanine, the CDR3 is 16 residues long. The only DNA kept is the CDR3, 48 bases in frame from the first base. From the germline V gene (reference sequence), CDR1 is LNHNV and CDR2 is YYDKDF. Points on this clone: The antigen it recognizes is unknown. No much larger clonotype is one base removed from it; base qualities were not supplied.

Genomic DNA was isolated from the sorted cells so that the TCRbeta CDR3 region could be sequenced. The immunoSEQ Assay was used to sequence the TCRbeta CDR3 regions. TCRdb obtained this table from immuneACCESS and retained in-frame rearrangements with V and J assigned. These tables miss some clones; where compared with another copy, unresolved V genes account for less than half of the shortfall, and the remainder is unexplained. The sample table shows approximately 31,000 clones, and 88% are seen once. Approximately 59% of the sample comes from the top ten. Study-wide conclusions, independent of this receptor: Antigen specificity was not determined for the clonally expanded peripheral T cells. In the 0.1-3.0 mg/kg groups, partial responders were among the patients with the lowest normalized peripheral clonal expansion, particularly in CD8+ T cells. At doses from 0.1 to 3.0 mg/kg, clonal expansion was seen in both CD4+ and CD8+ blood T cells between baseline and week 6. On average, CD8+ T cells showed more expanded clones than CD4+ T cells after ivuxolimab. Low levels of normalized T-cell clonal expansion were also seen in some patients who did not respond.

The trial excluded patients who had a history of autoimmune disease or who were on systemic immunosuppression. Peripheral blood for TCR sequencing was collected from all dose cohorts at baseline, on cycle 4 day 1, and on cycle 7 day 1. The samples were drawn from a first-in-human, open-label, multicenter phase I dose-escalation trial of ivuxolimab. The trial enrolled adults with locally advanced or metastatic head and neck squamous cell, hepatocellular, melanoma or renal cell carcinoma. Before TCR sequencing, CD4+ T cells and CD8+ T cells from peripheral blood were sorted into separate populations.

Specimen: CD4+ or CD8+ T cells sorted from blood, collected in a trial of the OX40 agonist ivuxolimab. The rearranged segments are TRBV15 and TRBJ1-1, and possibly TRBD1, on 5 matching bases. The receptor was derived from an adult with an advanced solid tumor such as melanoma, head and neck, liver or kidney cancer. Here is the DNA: TGTGCCACCAGCAGAGAGGTGAGGGGTACGGCCACTGAAGCTTTCTTT. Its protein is CATSREVRGTATEAFF. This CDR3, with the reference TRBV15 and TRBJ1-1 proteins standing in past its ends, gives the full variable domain DAMVIQNPRYQVTQFGKPVTLSCSQTLNHNVMYWYQQKSSQAPKLLFHYYDKDFNNEADTPDNFQSRRPNTSFCFLDIRSPGLGDTAMYLCATSREVRGTATEAFFGQGTRLTVV.